This T cell receptor beta chain emerged from a study of T cell responses to AZD1222 COVID-19 vaccine. Study conclusions and caveats: Within unmutated variant regions lay the reported targets of nearly half of spike-specific TCRs.

The CDR3 runs 13 residues. Trimming cost V 9 bases and J 5 bases, with 16 bases left between them. From germline, CDR1 is LNHNV and CDR2 YYDKDF (reference sequence). The protocol was immunoSEQ multiplex PCR, while the TCRdb copy is restricted to in-frame clones and leaves out a portion. Altogether 140,000 or so clones are present, under 95% being singletons, with the ten largest covering around 7.6%. As to this clone: The antigen remains unidentified.

This rearrangement joins TRBV15 to TRBJ2-5, with a weak D call TRBD2 (5 bases). This specimen was peripheral blood, taken 28 days after the second dose of the MenACWY control vaccine. The sequence came from an adult who received the MenACWY meningococcal vaccine as a control. The CDR3 is CATAAGGDETQYF. The DNA of the CDR3 is TGTGCCACAGCAGCCGGAGGAGATGAGACCCAGTACTTC.